This section outlines one T cell receptor beta chain sequence together with its context. These data originate in a study of CD4 and CD8 cells across lung adenocarcinoma regions. One entry per CDR3 protein results from TCRdb running MiXCR on the PCR reads. The sample shows 5,200 or so distinct CDR3 sequences, about half of them seen only once. This CDR3 has 14 residues. In germline, CDR1 is SGHVS, CDR2 FNYEAQ. The V end lost 5 bases, the J end lost 6 bases, and 14 bases lay between the germline ends. The sequencing input was CD8+ T cells from the margin of a lung tumor. This TCR derives from a male donor with lung adenocarcinoma. The CD4 and CD8 labels of this study may be unreliable. The rearrangement joins TRBV7-6 to TRBJ2-1; maybe TRBD1 (6 bases). CDR3 protein: CASSPLGQPNEQFF. CDR3 sequence (DNA): TGTGCCAGCAGCCCCCTAGGACAGCCCAATGAGCAGTTCTTC.